Below, 22 T cell receptor beta chains from the same sample are listed, as sequenced in a study of T cell changes during pregnancy in multiple sclerosis (dated by TCRdb to the late 2010s). Libraries were constructed by the immunoSEQ multiplex PCR assay. What TCRdb holds here is the immuneACCESS table cut down to in-frame rearrangements. Part of the clones is not present; checked against another copy, under half of the missing clones reflect an unresolved V gene, and the others are unexplained. The sample data list under 55,000 clones, and approximately 91% of these were observed just once. 1.4% of the sample comes from the top ten. Sequenced sample: PBMCs (not recorded whether the cells were cultured). The receptor set was obtained from a female donor with multiple sclerosis, enrolled in a pregnancy study.

The V and J genes are TRBV9 and TRBJ2-1; 7 bases map to TRBD2. CDR1 is SGDLS, CDR2 YYNGEE, per germline. V shed 5 bases, J shed 0 bases, and the junction held 5 bases outside the gene matches. This CDR3 is built from 15 residues. CDR3 region: CASSPSGNSYNEQFF. In nucleotides, the CDR3 is TGTGCCAGCAGTCCGAGCGGGAACTCCTACAATGAGCAGTTCTTC.

The chain employs TRBV6-5 and TRBJ1-5, with TRBD1 matching over 7 bases. CDR1 is MNHEY and CDR2 is SVGAGI in the germline V gene. The CDR3 totals 14 residues. Trimming cost V 6 bases and J 4 bases; bases outside gene matches: 6. Here the CDR3 reads CASRPGTENQPQHF. CDR3 coding DNA: TGTGCCAGCAGACCCGGGACAGAGAATCAGCCCCAGCATTTT.

This sequence joins TRBV5-1 and TRBJ2-4; 8 nucleotides agree with TRBD1. The germline gives CDR1 SGHRS, CDR2 YFSETQ. V lost 5 bases to trimming and J lost 6 bases; unmatched junction nucleotides: 7. The CDR3 has 14 amino acids. CDR3 DNA sequence: TGCGCCAGCAGAGACCGACAGGGGATAAACATTCAGTACTTC. Amino acid sequence: CASRDRQGINIQYF.

This clone was observed a single time. CDR3 amino acids: CASSTLERLAQGTDTQYF. The CDR3 DNA follows: TGTGCCAGTAGTACCCTAGAAAGACTAGCTCAAGGGACAGATACGCAGTATTTT. The rearrangement joins TRBV19 to TRBJ2-3; 7 bases match TRBD2. The J segment lost 3 bases and the V segment lost 4 bases, leaving 16 bases of the junction unmatched. There are 18 residues in the CDR3. The V gene's germline CDR1 is LNHDA and CDR2 SQIVND (reference sequence).

The rearrangement joins TRBV28 to TRBJ2-1; 9 bases are shared with TRBD2. The germline gives CDR1 MDHEN, CDR2 SYDVKM. CDR3 size: 17 residues. V shed 4 bases, J shed 1 base, and the junction held 8 bases outside the gene matches. As DNA, the CDR3 is TGTGCCAGCAGTTCCGCGCGGGAGGGAGGTTCCTACAATGAGCAGTTCTTC. Protein sequence: CASSSAREGGSYNEQFF.

The rearrangement uses TRBV18 and TRBJ1-1; D might be TRBD1 (5 bases). V was shortened by 3 bases and J by 3 bases, with 17 bases between the two germline ends. Germline assignment: CDR1 KGHSH and CDR2 LQKENI. The CDR3 covers 16 residues. The CDR3 DNA reads as TGTGCCAGCTCACCGTGGGGGGATAGTGTGGACACTGAAGCTTTCTTT. Amino acids: CASSPWGDSVDTEAFF.

This sequence joins TRBV10-3 and TRBJ2-1; 10 nucleotides line up with TRBD2. The CDR3 runs to 14 residues. The junction had 9 bases not matched to a gene; V was cut back by 6 bases and J by 10 bases. Germline V gene lookup returns CDR1 ENHRY and CDR2 SYGVKD. The CDR3 sequence: CAISTGTSDPEQFF. The CDR3 nucleotides are TGTGCCATCAGCACCGGGACTAGCGACCCCGAGCAGTTCTTC.

The chain carries TRBV28 and TRBJ2-3; 7 nucleotides agree with TRBD2. The CDR3 runs to 17 residues. Per germline, CDR1 MDHEN and CDR2 SYDVKM. J lost 6 bases, V lost 2 bases, and 14 bases had no gene match. CDR3 sequence reads: CASSLGLAVRRGDTQYF. As DNA, the CDR3 is TGTGCCAGCAGTTTAGGTCTAGCGGTTCGACGGGGTGATACGCAGTATTTT. Full variable domain (outside the CDR3, taken from reference TRBV28 and TRBJ2-3): DVKVTQSSRYLVKRTGEKVFLECVQDMDHENMFWYRQDPGLGLRLIYFSYDVKMKEKGDIPEGYSVSREKKERFSLILESASTNQTSMYLCASSLGLAVRRGDTQYFGPGTRLTVL.

This chain joins TRBV28 and TRBJ2-2; D call uncertain. Trimming cost V 3 bases and J 7 bases, with 6 bases left between them. The V gene's germline CDR1 is MDHEN and CDR2 SYDVKM. The CDR3 extends over 12 amino acids. The CDR3 is CASSFDGGELFF. The DNA of the CDR3 is TGTGCCAGCAGTTTTGATGGCGGGGAGCTGTTTTTT.

The V gene is TRBV6-1, the J gene TRBJ2-5; maybe TRBD2 (5 bases). Trimming pared 6 bases from V and 5 bases from J, leaving 13 bases between. CDR3 length: 13 residues. Germline V gene lookup returns CDR1 MNHNS and CDR2 SASEGT. The CDR3 sequence: CASRELVGETQYF. In nucleotides, the CDR3 is TGTGCCAGCAGAGAACTAGTCGGGGAGACCCAGTACTTC.

The chain uses TRBV6-5 and TRBJ1-2, with D perhaps TRBD1 (6 bases). V was pared by 0 bases and J by 3 bases, with 14 bases between. The CDR3 is 16 residues long. Germline CDR1 MNHEY, CDR2 SVGAGI. The CDR3 loop is CASSYSSAGTHYGYTF. The DNA for the CDR3 is TGTGCCAGCAGTTACTCGAGCGCGGGGACACACTATGGCTACACCTTC.

This clone was recorded only once. The V gene is TRBV6-6, the J gene TRBJ2-7, with D tentatively TRBD2 (5 bases). The length of the CDR3 is 12 residues. The V gene lost 7 bases and the J gene lost 3 bases, with 10 bases spanning the gap. Germline V gene data show CDR1 as MNHNY and CDR2 as SVGAGI (reference sequence). The CDR3 loop is CASTNEGYEQYF. The CDR3, as DNA: TGTGCCAGCACAAACGAGGGCTACGAGCAGTACTTC.

The rearrangement joins TRBV7-3 to TRBJ2-1, with 10 bases that match TRBD1. Germline lookup yields CDR1 SGHTA and CDR2 FQGTGA. This CDR3 has 15 amino acids. The V gene end was trimmed by 5 bases and the J gene end by 3 bases; junction bases not matched to a gene: 4. The CDR3 DNA sequence: TGTGCCAGCAGCGACAGGGGGCAGAACTACAATGAGCAGTTCTTC. It specifies CASSDRGQNYNEQFF.

The chain has TRBV4-2 and TRBJ2-7; possible D gene TRBD1, 5 bases. The CDR3 is 13 residues long. The germline V gene encodes CDR1 LGHNA and CDR2 YNFKEQ. The V and J ends lost 8 bases and 3 bases respectively, with 14 bases between them. The DNA for the CDR3 is TGTGCCAGCGGCCGAGAAGGGGACTACGAGCAGTACTTC. This codes for CASGREGDYEQYF.

Sample share makes this clone medium-sized. The V and J genes are TRBV5-6 and TRBJ2-1; no clear D. The CDR3 loop spans 13 amino acids. Looked up from germline, CDR1 is SGHDT and CDR2 is YYEEEE. The germline V and J ends were trimmed by 4 bases and 10 bases, with 15 bases remaining between them. In nucleotides, the CDR3 is TGTGCCAGCAGCGATGGTACTTTGCAGGAGCAGTTCTTC. It is translated as CASSDGTLQEQFF.

The rearrangement uses TRBV11-1 and TRBJ2-2; TRBD1 matches 10 bases. Germline V gene sequence: CDR1 SGHAT, CDR2 FQDESV (reference sequence). This CDR3 is built from 16 residues. V trimming: 3 bases; J trimming: 5 bases; junction bases outside the gene matches: 6. CDR3 loop: CASSFRDRGVTGELFF. CDR3 DNA sequence: TGTGCCAGCAGCTTCCGGGACAGGGGTGTAACCGGGGAGCTGTTTTTT.

The V call is TRBV5-8, the J call TRBJ2-5; D is unresolved. V was pared by 4 bases and J by 2 bases, with 6 bases between. Per germline, CDR1 SGHTS and CDR2 YDEGEE. The CDR3 has 12 residues. The chain's CDR3 is CASSPQQETQYF. For the CDR3, the DNA is TGTGCCAGCAGCCCCCAGCAAGAGACCCAGTACTTC.

The chain links TRBV12-5 to TRBJ2-3; TRBD2 matches at 8 bases. The V gene's germline CDR1 is LGHNT and CDR2 FRNRAP. The CDR3 consists of 15 residues. Unmatched junction bases numbered 9, after V lost 6 bases and J lost 4 bases. The DNA of the CDR3 is TGTGCTAGTGGGGCCGGGACTAGGGGCTCAGATACGCAGTATTTT. Translating gives CASGAGTRGSDTQYF.

V usage is TRBV9 and J usage is TRBJ1-3; TRBD1 might be the D (5 bases). The CDR3 runs to 18 residues. Looked up from germline, CDR1 is SGDLS and CDR2 is YYNGEE. With 0 bases removed from V and 0 bases from J, the gap between germline ends came to 16 bases. CDR3 bases: TGTGCCAGCAGCGTAGCCCCGGTGGGGGGACTCTCTGGAAACACCATATATTTT. It is translated as CASSVAPVGGLSGNTIYF.

The genes are TRBV7-2 and TRBJ2-6; 7 bases match TRBD1. Germline CDR1 reads SGHTA; CDR2 reads FQGNSA. The CDR3 runs 15 residues. The J segment lost 2 bases and the V segment lost 4 bases, leaving 2 bases of the junction unmatched. CDR3 DNA: TGTGCCAGCAGCTCGGGACAGCCTGGGGCCAACGTCCTGACTTTC. Its translation is CASSSGQPGANVLTF.

This clone was counted once. This chain uses TRBV7-9 with TRBJ2-3; perhaps TRBD1 as D (5 bases). Germline values: CDR1 SEHNR, CDR2 FQNEAQ (reference sequence). CDR3 length: 12 amino acids. The V gene lost 7 bases and the J gene lost 4 bases, with 9 bases spanning the gap. The CDR3 sequence is CASIDSPDTQYF. In DNA form, the CDR3 reads TGTGCCAGCATAGACAGTCCAGATACGCAGTATTTT.

The chain couples TRBV5-1 to TRBJ1-2; D is unclear. From germline, CDR1 is SGHRS and CDR2 YFSETQ. CDR3 size: 14 residues. With 2 bases removed from V and 1 base from J, the gap between germline ends came to 9 bases. As DNA, the CDR3 is TGCGCCAGCAGCTTCCGCAGCGGTAACTATGGCTACACCTTC. This gives the protein CASSFRSGNYGYTF.